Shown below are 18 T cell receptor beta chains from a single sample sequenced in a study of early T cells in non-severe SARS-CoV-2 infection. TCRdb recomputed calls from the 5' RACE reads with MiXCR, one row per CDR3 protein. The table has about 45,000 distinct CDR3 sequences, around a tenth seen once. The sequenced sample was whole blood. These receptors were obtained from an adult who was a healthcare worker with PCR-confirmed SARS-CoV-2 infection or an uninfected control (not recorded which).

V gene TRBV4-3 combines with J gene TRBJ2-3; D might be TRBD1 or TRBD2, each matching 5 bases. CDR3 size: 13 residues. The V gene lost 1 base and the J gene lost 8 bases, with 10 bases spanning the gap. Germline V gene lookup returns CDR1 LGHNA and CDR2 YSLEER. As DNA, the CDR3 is TGCGCCAGCAGCCAAGGGGTAGGGACTACGCAGTATTTT. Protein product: CASSQGVGTTQYF.

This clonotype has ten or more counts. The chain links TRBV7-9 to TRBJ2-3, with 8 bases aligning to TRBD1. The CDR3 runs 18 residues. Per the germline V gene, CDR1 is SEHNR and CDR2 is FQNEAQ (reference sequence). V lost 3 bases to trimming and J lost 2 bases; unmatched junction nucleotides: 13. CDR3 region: CASSFPTGVPSNTDTQYF. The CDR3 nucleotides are TGTGCCAGCAGCTTTCCGACAGGGGTTCCGTCTAACACAGATACGCAGTATTTT.

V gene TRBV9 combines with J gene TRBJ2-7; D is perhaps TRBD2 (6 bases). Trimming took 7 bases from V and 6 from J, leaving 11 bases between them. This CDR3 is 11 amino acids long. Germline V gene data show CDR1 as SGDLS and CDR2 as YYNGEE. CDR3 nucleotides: TGTGCCAGCGACTCCGGGGGCGAGCAGTACTTC. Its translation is CASDSGGEQYF.

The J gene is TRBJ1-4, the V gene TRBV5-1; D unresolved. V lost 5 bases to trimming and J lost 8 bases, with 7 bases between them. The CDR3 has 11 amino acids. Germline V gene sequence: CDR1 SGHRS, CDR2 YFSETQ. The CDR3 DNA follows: TGCGCCAGCAGTTCGGGGGAAAAACTGTTTTTT. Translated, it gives CASSSGEKLFF.

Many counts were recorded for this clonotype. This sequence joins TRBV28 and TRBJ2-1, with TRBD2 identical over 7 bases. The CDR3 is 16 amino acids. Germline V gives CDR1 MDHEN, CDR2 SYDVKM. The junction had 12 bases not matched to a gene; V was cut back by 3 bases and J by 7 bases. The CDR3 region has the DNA TGTGCCAGCAGTTTGCGTCGCCGAGCGGGACTTAATGAGCAGTTCTTC. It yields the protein CASSLRRRAGLNEQFF.

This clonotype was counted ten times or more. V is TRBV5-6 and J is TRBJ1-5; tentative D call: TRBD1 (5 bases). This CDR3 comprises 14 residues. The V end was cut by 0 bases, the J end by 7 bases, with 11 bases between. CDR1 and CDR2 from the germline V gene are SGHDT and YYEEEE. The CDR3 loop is CASSLGRVGQPQHF. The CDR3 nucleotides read TGTGCCAGCAGCTTGGGCAGGGTAGGGCAGCCCCAGCATTTT.

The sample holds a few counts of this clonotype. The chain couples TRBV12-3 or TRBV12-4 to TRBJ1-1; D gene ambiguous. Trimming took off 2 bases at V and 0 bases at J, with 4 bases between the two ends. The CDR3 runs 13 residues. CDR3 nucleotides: TGTGCCAGCAGTTTAATCGTGAACACTGAAGCTTTCTTT. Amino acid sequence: CASSLIVNTEAFF.

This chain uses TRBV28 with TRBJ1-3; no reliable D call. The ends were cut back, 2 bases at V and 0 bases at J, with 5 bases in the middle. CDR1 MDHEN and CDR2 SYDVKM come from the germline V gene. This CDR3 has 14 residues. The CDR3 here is CASSLRFSGNTIYF. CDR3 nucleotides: TGTGCCAGCAGTTTAAGGTTCTCTGGAAACACCATATATTTT.

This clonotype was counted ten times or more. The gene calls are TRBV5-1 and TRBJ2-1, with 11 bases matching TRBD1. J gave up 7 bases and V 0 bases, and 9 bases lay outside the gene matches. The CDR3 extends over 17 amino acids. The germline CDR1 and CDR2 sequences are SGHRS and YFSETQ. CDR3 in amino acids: CASSLVHRTGGPNEQFF. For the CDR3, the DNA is TGCGCCAGCAGCTTGGTACATCGGACAGGGGGCCCAAATGAGCAGTTCTTC.

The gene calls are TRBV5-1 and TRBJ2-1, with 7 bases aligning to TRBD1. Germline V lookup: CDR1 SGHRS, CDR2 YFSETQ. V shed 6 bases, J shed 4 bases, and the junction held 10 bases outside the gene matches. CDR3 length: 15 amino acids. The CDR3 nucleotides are TGCGCCAGCACCCCAGAGACAGGGACATACAATGAGCAGTTCTTC. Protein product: CASTPETGTYNEQFF. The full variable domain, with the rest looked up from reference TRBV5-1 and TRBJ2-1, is KAGVTQTPRYLIKTRGQQVTLSCSPISGHRSVSWYQQTPGQGLQFLFEYFSETQRNKGNFPGRFSGRQFSNSRSEMNVSTLELGDSALYLCASTPETGTYNEQFFGPGTRLTVL.

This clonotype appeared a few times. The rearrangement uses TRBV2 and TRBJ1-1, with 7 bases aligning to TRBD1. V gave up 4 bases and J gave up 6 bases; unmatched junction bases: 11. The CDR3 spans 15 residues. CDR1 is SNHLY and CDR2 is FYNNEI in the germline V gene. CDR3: CASSVGRGPEAEAFF. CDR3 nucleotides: TGTGCCAGCAGTGTCGGAAGGGGGCCTGAGGCTGAAGCTTTCTTT.

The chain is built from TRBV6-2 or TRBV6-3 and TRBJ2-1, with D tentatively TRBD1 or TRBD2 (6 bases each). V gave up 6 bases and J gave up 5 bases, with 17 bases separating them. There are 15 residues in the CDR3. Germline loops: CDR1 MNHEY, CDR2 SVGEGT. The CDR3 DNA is TGTGCCAGCAGCACGGGGCAGGGGAGGAACAATGAGCAGTTCTTC. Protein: CASSTGQGRNNEQFF.

The CDR3 protein is CASSLAGALQEGYTF. The CDR3 DNA sequence: TGTGCCAGCAGCTTAGCGGGGGCCCTGCAGGAGGGCTACACCTTC. The chain couples TRBV7-9 to TRBJ1-2; D might be TRBD1 (6 bases). CDR3 size: 15 residues. Trimming took 0 bases from V and 8 from J, leaving 16 bases between them. Germline lookup yields CDR1 SEHNR and CDR2 FQNEAQ (reference sequence).

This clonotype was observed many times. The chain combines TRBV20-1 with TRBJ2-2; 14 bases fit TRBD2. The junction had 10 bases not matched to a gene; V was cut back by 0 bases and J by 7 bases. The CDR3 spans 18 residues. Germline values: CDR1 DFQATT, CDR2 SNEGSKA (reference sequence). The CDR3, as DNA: TGCAGTGCTAGAGATAGGAACCACGGGACTAGCGGGAGCGGGGAGCTGTTTTTT. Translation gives CSARDRNHGTSGSGELFF.

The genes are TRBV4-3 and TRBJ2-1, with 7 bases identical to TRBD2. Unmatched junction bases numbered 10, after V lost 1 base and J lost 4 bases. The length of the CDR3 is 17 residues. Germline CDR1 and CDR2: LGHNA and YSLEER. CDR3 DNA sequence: TGCGCCAGCAGCCAAGTCCACGGCGGGAGCCCATACAATGAGCAGTTCTTC. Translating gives CASSQVHGGSPYNEQFF.

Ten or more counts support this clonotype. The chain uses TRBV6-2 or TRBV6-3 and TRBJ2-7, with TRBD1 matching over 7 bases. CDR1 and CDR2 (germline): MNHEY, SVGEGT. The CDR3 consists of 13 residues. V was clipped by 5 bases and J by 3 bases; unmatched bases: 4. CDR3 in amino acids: CASSRDRDYEQYF. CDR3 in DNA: TGTGCCAGCAGTCGTGACAGGGACTACGAGCAGTACTTC.

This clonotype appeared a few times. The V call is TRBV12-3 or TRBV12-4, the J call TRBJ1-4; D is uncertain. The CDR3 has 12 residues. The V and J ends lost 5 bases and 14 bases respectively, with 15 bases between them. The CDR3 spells CASSRERSELFF. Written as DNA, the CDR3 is TGTGCCAGCAGTCGGGAACGGAGCGAGCTGTTTTTT.

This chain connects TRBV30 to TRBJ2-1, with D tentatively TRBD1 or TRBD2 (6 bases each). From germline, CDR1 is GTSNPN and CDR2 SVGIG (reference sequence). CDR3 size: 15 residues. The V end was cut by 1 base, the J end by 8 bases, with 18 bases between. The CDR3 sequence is CAWSARDTVRYEQFF. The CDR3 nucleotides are TGTGCCTGGAGTGCGCGGGACACCGTACGGTATGAGCAGTTCTTC.